The 4 T cell receptor beta chains in this list originate from one sample, sequenced in a study of cytomegalovirus exposure and HLA in healthy donors. Primers: 60 Vbeta forward and 13 Jbeta reverse. Profiling relied on immunoSEQ multiplex PCR, and the TCRdb table lists in-frame clones only, not all of them. The listing contains tens of thousands of clones. The source material was PBMCs. All receptors come from a woman aged 60-75 years in good health and CMV-seronegative.

A word on this clone: The same CDR3 also results from other DNA sequences found in this sample. The rearrangement links TRBV13 to TRBJ2-7; 7 nucleotides match TRBD2. Trimming removed 4 bases from V and 2 bases from J; junction bases left unmatched: 14. The CDR3 contains 17 residues. From germline, CDR1 is PRHDT and CDR2 FYEKMQ (reference sequence). The CDR3 nucleotides are TGTGCCAGCAGCTCGTCTCCGGGACTAAAAAACACCTACGAGCAGTACTTC. It encodes CASSSSPGLKNTYEQYF.

The chain has TRBV11-2 and TRBJ2-7, with D maybe TRBD2 (5 bases). V was trimmed by 3 bases and J by 7 bases, leaving 19 bases between them. This CDR3 contains 15 residues. Germline assignment: CDR1 SGHAT and CDR2 FQNNGV. CDR3 sequence reads: CASSFLLGSSGEQYF. DNA for the CDR3: TGTGCCAGCAGCTTTCTCTTAGGCAGTTCGGGGGAGCAGTACTTC.

The chain employs TRBV7-9 and TRBJ2-7; TRBD1 matches at 7 bases. The CDR3 contains 15 residues. The V and J ends lost 3 bases and 0 bases, in that order; junction bases with no gene match: 5. Germline CDR1 and CDR2: SEHNR and FQNEAQ (reference sequence). CDR3 sequence (DNA): TGTGCCAGCAGCTTGACCGGGACAGTCTCCTACGAGCAGTACTTC. It translates to CASSLTGTVSYEQYF.

The chain employs TRBV4-2 and TRBJ2-3, with 8 bases identical to TRBD2. Germline V lookup: CDR1 LGHNA, CDR2 YNFKEQ. The CDR3 has 16 residues. J was trimmed by 4 bases and V by 3 bases; bases with no gene match: 9. CDR3 nucleotide sequence: TGTGCCAGCAGCCATTCCCCGGGAGGGAACGCAGATACGCAGTATTTT. It specifies CASSHSPGGNADTQYF.